This TCR beta chain was recorded in a study of blood T cell repertoires in COVID-19 (dated by TCRdb to 2019 to 2021). The study in broad terms: Samples covering the acute and convalescent phases of COVID-19 were provided by collaborators in the United States, Italy and Spain. Sample metadata almost always included a de-identified subject ID, COVID-19 status, age in years and sex. A freely available public database, intended as a resource for researchers studying the immune response to SARS-CoV-2, is where the repertoires were released. Samples were obtained from the ongoing ImmuneRACE study (first 160 participants) and from some 1,300 subjects provided by 6 global collaborators. The dataset comprised deeply sampled blood TCRbeta repertoires from subjects exposed to, actively infected with, or recovered from COVID-19. The material from the prospective study consisted of cDNA or gDNA derived from T cells, B-cell-depleted T cells, or PBMCs. HLA class I and class II types, where available, came from metadata supplied by the sample provider rather than from assay-based typing. Broader findings and caveats from the paper: Clinical and demographic metadata were provided uncurated, with the amount varying by source and participant.

As to this clone: Its antigen is currently not known. Within one base of it there is no much larger clone, and no base qualities were kept.

According to the germline V gene (reference sequence), CDR1 reads MNHNY and CDR2 reads SVGAGI. Cut back by 2 bases and 2 bases, the V and J ends lie 7 bases apart. The CDR3, cysteine through phenylalanine, is 14 amino acids long. Only CDR3 DNA remains: 42 bases, in frame from the first base. The immunoSEQ Assay, a bias-controlled multiplex PCR, was used to amplify TCRbeta CDR3 regions from genomic DNA. Processing in the source paper ran as follows. Within the assay, amplification of reference gene primers was used to estimate how many nucleated cells each sample contained. To quantify the absolute abundance of each unique TCRbeta CDR3 rearrangement, sequence reads were collapsed and filtered. For each sample, productive Simpson clonality was calculated as the square root of Simpson's diversity index across productive rearrangements. TCRdb limited this immuneACCESS table to in-frame rearrangements with V and J called. A share of clones is missing; checked studies link under half to unresolved V genes, and the rest is unexplained. V and J calls and clone size are as listed in that table; D and trimming were resolved from the DNA. The sample table holds over 110,000 clones, of which approximately 88% were seen once. The ten top clones hold roughly 28% of the sample.

Whole blood was collected in K2EDTA tubes by collaborating institutions according to the institutions' own protocols. Collaborator samples were shipped for TCRbeta analysis as frozen whole blood, isolated PBMCs, or DNA extracted from either sample type. The receptor was derived from a human donor in a cohort sampled during active COVID-19. Input material: peripheral blood. The chain links TRBV6-6 with TRBJ1-5; the D gene identity is not certain. The sequence in DNA is TGTGCCAGCAGTTACGGGAGTGGCAATCAGCCCCAGCATTTT. Translated, it reads CASSYGSGNQPQHF.